A selection of T cell receptor beta chains follows, all from one sample in a study of blood T cell repertoires in COVID-19. Data came from immunoSEQ multiplex PCR; TCRdb stores just in-frame clones and leaves some out. Of a few hundred thousand clones in the sample, around 87% were seen once. Source material: peripheral blood. These receptor sequences come from a woman aged 70-85 years with active or convalescent COVID-19. Each CDR3 is given with its conserved first and last residue. D genes are given only for firm matches. Rows may omit the clone size; those that give it use once, few, many or a size class.

V gene	D gene	J gene	clone size	CDR3 protein	CDR3 DNA
TRBV7-2	.	TRBJ2-7	.	CASSPGRTYEQYF	TGTGCCAGCAGCCCGGGGAGGACCTACGAGCAGTACTTC
TRBV19	.	TRBJ1-5	.	CASSILRTDHNQPQHF	TGTGCCAGTAGTATACTCAGGACAGATCATAATCAGCCCCAGCATTTT
TRBV7-9	.	TRBJ1-1	few	CASSETRSAFF	TGTGCCAGCAGCGAGACTAGATCAGCTTTCTTT
TRBV14	.	TRBJ1-3	.	CASSQELPGISGNTIYF	TGTGCCAGCAGCCAGGAGCTGCCCGGGATCTCTGGAAACACCATATATTTT
TRBV3-1/TRBV3-2	.	TRBJ1-1	.	CASSQGSGTGYTEAFF	TGTGCCAGCAGCCAAGGGTCTGGCACGGGTTACACTGAAGCTTTCTTT
TRBV12-3/TRBV12-4	TRBD1	TRBJ2-5	few	CASRGQGETQYF	TGTGCCAGCAGAGGACAGGGGGAGACCCAGTACTTC
TRBV15	.	TRBJ1-3	.	CATSRGANGNTIYF	TGTGCCACCAGCAGGGGCGCTAATGGAAACACCATATATTTT
TRBV5-6	.	TRBJ1-3	.	CASSLGRGAGNTIYF	TGTGCCAGCAGCCTGGGACGGGGAGCTGGAAACACCATATATTTT
TRBV4-2	TRBD1	TRBJ2-7	.	CASSRTGISEQYF	TGTGCCAGCAGCCGGACAGGGATCTCCGAGCAGTACTTC
TRBV6-2/TRBV6-3	.	TRBJ1-3	.	CASSPPEATSGNTIYF	TGTGCCAGCAGTCCCCCCGAAGCGACCTCTGGAAACACCATATATTTT
TRBV7-2	TRBD1	TRBJ2-3	once	CASRPDRAGTDTQYF	TGTGCCAGCAGGCCAGACAGGGCTGGGACAGATACGCAGTATTTT